The sequence of this T cell receptor (beta chain) was determined in a study of PD-L1 blockade in urothelial cancer. The study, taken as a whole, reports: Durable-benefit patients expanded tumor-associated blood clones more at 3 weeks.

Generated by immunoSEQ multiplex PCR, the TCRdb table keeps only in-frame clones and is missing some. The data show under 40,000 clones, around 80% seen once. Notes on this clone: Antigen: not known.

Germline V gene lookup returns CDR1 SGHDT and CDR2 YYEEEE. The CDR3 contains 16 residues. V dropped 4 bases and J dropped 0 bases, with 14 bases sitting between them. The TCR sequence derives from a man aged 65 to 79 with urothelial cancer. The V gene is TRBV5-6, the J gene TRBJ1-3, with D perhaps matching TRBD1 (5 bases). The source material was PBMCs, sampled around atezolizumab (anti-PD-L1) treatment. The CDR3 region is CASSREGVLSGNTIYF. DNA of the CDR3: TGTGCCAGCAGCCGAGAAGGGGTCCTCTCTGGAAACACCATATATTTT.